This TCR beta chain was profiled in a study of beta chain features in type 1 diabetes. General observations from the study: Fewer junction insertions and more nucleotide deletions appeared in type 1 diabetes patients. For Type 1 diabetes patients, all four CD4+ subsets carried TCRB CDR3s that were moderately but significantly shorter.

The whole isolated RNA underwent reverse transcription, so sequencing captured expressed TCRB transcripts. Sequenced by immunoSEQ multiplex PCR; TCRdb stores in-frame clones only, minus some. The sample gives under 350,000 clones, over 11% of which show up once; around 0.016% is in the top ten. Details on this clone: Its antigen is not known.

The sequenced sample consisted of naive CD4+ T cells from blood. The sequence was collected from a man aged 30-40 years with type 1 diabetes.

CDR3 sequence (DNA): TGTGCCAGCAGTTTATCCCCAGGGATGAACACTGAAGCTTTCTTT. Amino acids: CASSLSPGMNTEAFF. The rearrangement joins TRBV27 to TRBJ1-1; D may be TRBD1 (5 bases). The germline V and J ends were trimmed by 0 bases and 0 bases, with 8 bases remaining between them. Germline CDR1 MNHEY, CDR2 SMNVEV (reference sequence). The CDR3 extends over 15 amino acids.